This TCR beta chain was recovered during a study of human T cells and chemical hapten exposure. Study in general: A 2 cm by 2 cm inner upper arm patch received 2% DPC for sensitization.

Whole-study findings and limits: The formation of large CDR3 similarity clusters by expanded TCRs significantly exceeded that of controls.

Details on this clonotype: Its specificity is not known.

The ends were cut back, 1 base at V and 0 bases at J, with 10 bases in the middle. The CDR3 runs 16 residues. Germline loops: CDR1 MGHRA, CDR2 YSYEKL. A single record per CDR3 protein comes from TCRdb applying MiXCR to the RACE reads. The sample lists fewer than 200,000 distinct CDR3 sequences, around 30% occurring once. The time point was: pre-sensitization, week 0. The sample's treatment: therapeutic diphenylcyclopropenone sensitization with weekly scalp DPC. Here the sequenced sample was whole blood, taken in connection with sensitization to the hapten diphenylcyclopropenone (DPC). The genes are TRBV4-1 and TRBJ2-1; a possible D gene is TRBD2 (5 bases). This clonotype was obtained from a woman aged 30 to 39 with alopecia areata. Some clones in this sample may be carry-over from other donors' samples. This chain's CDR3 is CASSQAQRTSYNEQFF. The CDR3 nucleotides are TGCGCCAGCAGCCAAGCGCAGCGGACCTCCTACAATGAGCAGTTCTTC.